This TCR beta chain was captured by sequencing in a study of CD4+ T cells in melanoma. Here immunoSEQ multiplex PCR was the method, and the copy in TCRdb shows in-frame clones only, minus some. The table records about 8,800 clones, around 79% of them present only once. Germline values: CDR1 SGHVS, CDR2 FNYEAQ. J lost 4 bases, V lost 5 bases, and 6 bases had no gene match. This CDR3 has 15 amino acids. Sequenced: cells from a culture (not recorded whether cultured in vitro). The sequence was collected from a human donor with melanoma. The genes are TRBV7-6 and TRBJ2-3, with 10 positions matching TRBD2. The CDR3 bases are TGTGCCAGCAGCCCGAGGACTAGCGGTTCAGATACGCAGTATTTT. Amino acid sequence: CASSPRTSGSDTQYF.